One sample yielded the 21 T cell receptor beta chains listed below, sequenced in a study of blood T cell repertoires in COVID-19. Data came from immunoSEQ multiplex PCR; TCRdb stores just in-frame clones and leaves some out. The table records about 200,000 clones, more than 70% of them present only once. The sequenced material came from peripheral blood. All receptors come from a woman between 35 and 50 years old who had recovered from COVID-19.

The J gene is TRBJ2-3, the V gene TRBV10-3; possible D gene TRBD2, 5 bases. Germline loops: CDR1 ENHRY, CDR2 SYGVKD. Trimming cost V 6 bases and J 0 bases, with 13 bases left between them. The CDR3 is 15 amino acids. Here the CDR3 DNA reads TGTGCCATCAGCCCGCGGGCGGATAGCACAGATACGCAGTATTTT. Residues: CAISPRADSTDTQYF.

This chain links TRBV19 with TRBJ1-4; no clear D. The CDR3 runs to 15 residues. V lost 6 bases and J 0 bases, leaving 11 bases between the germline ends. Germline V gene lookup returns CDR1 LNHDA and CDR2 SQIVND (reference sequence). The CDR3 DNA reads TGTGCCAGTAGGGAGACCGGGACAACTAATGAAAAACTGTTTTTT. Translation: CASRETGTTNEKLFF.

The chain recombines TRBV11-2 with TRBJ1-2; 8 bases align to TRBD1. From germline, CDR1 is SGHAT and CDR2 FQNNGV. The CDR3 sequence is 15 residues long. Unmatched junction bases numbered 13, after V lost 5 bases and J lost 8 bases. CDR3 sequence: CASSEDRGGILGYTF. The CDR3 DNA sequence: TGTGCCAGCAGCGAAGACAGGGGAGGCATATTGGGCTACACCTTC.

This clone was recorded once. The junction departs from germline at one end; a sequencing error may be responsible. The chain uses TRBV2 and TRBJ2-7; 11 bases align to TRBD1. This CDR3 region has 12 residues. Germline CDR1 SNHLY, CDR2 FYNNEI. In DNA form, the CDR3 reads TGTGCCAGCAGTGACTTTCCGGGACAGGGGGTCTTC. Its translation is CASSDFPGQGVF.

The chain uses TRBV5-1 and TRBJ2-3; possibly TRBD1 for D (6 bases). Trimming cost V 5 bases and J 5 bases, with 12 bases left between them. This CDR3 is 13 amino acids long. Germline CDR1 SGHRS, CDR2 YFSETQ. The CDR3 nucleotides are TGCGCCAGCAGTTCAGGGGCCGGAGATACGCAGTATTTT. It is translated as CASSSGAGDTQYF.

V is TRBV11-1 and J is TRBJ2-4; 9 nucleotides agree with TRBD1. This CDR3 is 13 amino acids long. V shed 5 bases and J 6 bases; nucleotides not matched to a gene: 2. Germline V gene data show CDR1 as SGHAT and CDR2 as FQDESV (reference sequence). The CDR3 DNA sequence: TGTGCCAGCAGCGGGGGACAGGGAAACATTCAGTACTTC. This gives the protein CASSGGQGNIQYF.

The table lists this clone with a few counts. At the DNA level, this CDR3 is encoded by other sequences in the same sample as well. This chain links TRBV30 with TRBJ2-5, with D unclear. The CDR3 is made up of 12 amino acids. Germline V gene data show CDR1 as GTSNPN and CDR2 as SVGIG (reference sequence). V was clipped by 0 bases and J by 5 bases, with 7 bases between them. Here the CDR3 reads CAWSVTEETQYF. In DNA, the CDR3 is TGTGCCTGGAGTGTTACTGAGGAGACCCAGTACTTC.

The gene calls are TRBV19 and TRBJ1-1, with a tentative D call TRBD1 (6 bases). The length of the CDR3 is 14 residues. The V gene's germline CDR1 is LNHDA and CDR2 SQIVND (reference sequence). Between the trimmed V and J ends, which lost 1 base and 5 bases, there was a span of 11 bases. This chain's CDR3 is CASSIAGVSTEAFF. The CDR3, as DNA: TGTGCCAGTAGTATAGCAGGGGTCAGTACTGAAGCTTTCTTT. Full variable domain (rest looked up from reference TRBV19 and TRBJ1-1): DGGITQSPKYLFRKEGQNVTLSCEQNLNHDAMYWYRQDPGQGLRLIYYSQIVNDFQKGDIAEGYSVSREKKESFPLTVTSAQKNPTAFYLCASSIAGVSTEAFFGQGTRLTVV.

The chain combines TRBV15 with TRBJ1-4; a weak D match, TRBD1 (5 bases). CDR1 is LNHNV and CDR2 is YYDKDF in the germline V gene (reference sequence). The CDR3 covers 13 residues. V lost 8 bases, J lost 8 bases, and 15 bases lay in between. The CDR3 DNA reads as TGTGCCACCCAGCGGGGGGAGCAGGAAAAACTGTTTTTT. Amino acid sequence: CATQRGEQEKLFF.

V gene TRBV11-3 combines with J gene TRBJ2-2; 8 bases fit TRBD1. Per germline, CDR1 SGHNT and CDR2 YENEEA. V shed 3 bases and J 4 bases; nucleotides not matched to a gene: 4. This CDR3 spans 15 amino acids. The CDR3 DNA reads TGTGCCAGCAGCTTGGGGACAGGACCCACCGGGGAGCTGTTTTTT. Protein: CASSLGTGPTGELFF.

The rearrangement joins TRBV9 to TRBJ2-2; 10 nucleotides line up with TRBD1. This CDR3 has 15 amino acids. Germline V gene lookup returns CDR1 SGDLS and CDR2 YYNGEE. V shed 2 bases, J shed 6 bases, and the junction held 4 bases outside the gene matches. Here the CDR3 reads CASSVQTGGPGELFF. The CDR3 coding sequence is TGTGCCAGCAGCGTCCAGACAGGGGGCCCCGGGGAGCTGTTTTTT. Supplemented by reference TRBV9 and TRBJ2-2, the full variable domain reads DSGVTQTPKHLITATGQRVTLRCSPRSGDLSVYWYQQSLDQGLQFLIQYYNGEERAKGNILERFSAQQFPDLHSELNLSSLELGDSALYFCASSVQTGGPGELFFGEGSRLTVL.

The chain recombines TRBV3-1 (or the pseudogene TRBV3-2) with TRBJ1-1; TRBD1 matches 8 bases. Germline V gene data show CDR1 as LGHDT and CDR2 as YNNKEL (reference sequence). The length of the CDR3 is 14 residues. Germline trimming cut 4 bases from V and 1 base from J; bases unmatched to any gene: 2. DNA for the CDR3: TGTGCCAGCAGCCGACAGGGGCCGAACACTGAAGCTTTCTTT. Its protein is CASSRQGPNTEAFF.

This sequence joins TRBV6-5 and TRBJ2-5, with a tentative D call TRBD1 (6 bases). V dropped 2 bases and J dropped 2 bases, with 9 bases sitting between them. This CDR3 contains 14 residues. The V gene's germline CDR1 is MNHEY and CDR2 SVGAGI. This CDR3 reads CASSYRGTQETQYF. DNA of the CDR3: TGTGCCAGCAGTTACCGAGGGACACAAGAGACCCAGTACTTC.

The CDR3 DNA is TGTGCCAGCAGCCCCCCCGGGGGCACCGGGGAGCTGTTTTTT. Translation gives CASSPPGGTGELFF. The chain employs TRBV7-8 and TRBJ2-2, with D perhaps matching TRBD2 (6 bases). CDR1 and CDR2 (germline): SGHVS, FQNEAQ. This CDR3 comprises 14 residues. V was shortened by 5 bases and J by 4 bases, with 11 bases between the two germline ends.

The J gene is TRBJ1-5, the V gene TRBV6-5, with D possibly being TRBD1 (6 bases). This CDR3 is 15 amino acids long. Germline CDR1 reads MNHEY; CDR2 reads SVGAGI. The germline V and J ends were trimmed by 7 bases and 0 bases, with 13 bases remaining between them. This CDR3 is CASIPTGYSNQPQHF. The CDR3 DNA reads TGTGCCAGCATCCCGACAGGTTATAGCAATCAGCCCCAGCATTTT.

This chain uses TRBV13 with TRBJ2-6; 9 bases map to TRBD1. Per the germline V gene, CDR1 is PRHDT and CDR2 is FYEKMQ (reference sequence). CDR3 length equals 18 residues. Trimming removed 3 bases from V and 0 bases from J; junction bases left unmatched: 6. Here the CDR3 DNA reads TGTGCCAGCAGCTTGGCCGGGACAGGGTACTCTGGGGCCAACGTCCTGACTTTC. Protein: CASSLAGTGYSGANVLTF.

The rearrangement links TRBV14 to TRBJ2-1; D possibly corresponds to TRBD1 (5 bases). Trimming cost V 1 base and J 2 bases, with 15 bases left between them. The CDR3 extends over 17 amino acids. Germline V CDR1 and CDR2: SGHDN, FVKESK. CDR3 protein: CASSQAFTRAPYNEQFF. The DNA for the CDR3 is TGTGCCAGCAGCCAAGCGTTCACCAGGGCCCCCTACAATGAGCAGTTCTTC.

The chain carries TRBV18 and TRBJ2-5; D gene ambiguous. The germline gives CDR1 KGHSH, CDR2 LQKENI. The CDR3 covers 12 residues. Trimming left V 5 bases short and J 5 bases short, with 9 bases between. The CDR3 sequence is CASSSQRETQYF. The CDR3 nucleotides read TGTGCCAGCTCATCTCAGAGGGAGACCCAGTACTTC.

V gene TRBV11-2 combines with J gene TRBJ1-4, with 7 nucleotides matching TRBD1. The J segment lost 8 bases and the V segment lost 0 bases, leaving 6 bases of the junction unmatched. This CDR3 is built from 15 residues. The germline V gene encodes CDR1 SGHAT and CDR2 FQNNGV. The CDR3 DNA is TGTGCCAGCAGCTTAGACGTACAGGGGAGCGAAAAACTGTTTTTT. As protein: CASSLDVQGSEKLFF. The whole variable domain, filled in from reference TRBV11-2 and TRBJ1-4, reads EAGVAQSPRYKIIEKRQSVAFWCNPISGHATLYWYQQILGQGPKLLIQFQNNGVVDDSQLPKDRFSAERLKGVDSTLKIQPAKLEDSAVYLCASSLDVQGSEKLFFGSGTQLSVL.

The chain uses TRBV5-1 and TRBJ2-7; maybe TRBD1 (6 bases). This CDR3 contains 13 residues. Germline V lookup: CDR1 SGHRS, CDR2 YFSETQ. The germline V and J ends were trimmed by 4 bases and 5 bases, with 13 bases remaining between them. The CDR3 DNA is TGCGCCAGCAGCACCGGGACAATCGACGAGCAGTACTTC. Protein sequence: CASSTGTIDEQYF. The variable domain in full, completed from reference TRBV5-1 and TRBJ2-7, reads KAGVTQTPRYLIKTRGQQVTLSCSPISGHRSVSWYQQTPGQGLQFLFEYFSETQRNKGNFPGRFSGRQFSNSRSEMNVSTLELGDSALYLCASSTGTIDEQYFGPGTRLTVT.

This chain links TRBV5-5 with TRBJ2-2; D perhaps matches TRBD2 (5 bases). CDR1 is SGHKS, CDR2 YYEKEE, per germline (reference sequence). The CDR3 is 15 amino acids. The ends were cut back, 7 bases at V and 1 base at J, with 14 bases in the middle. In DNA form, the CDR3 reads TGTGCCAGCTCTAATATGAGGGTGAACACCGGGGAGCTGTTTTTT. Translating gives CASSNMRVNTGELFF.